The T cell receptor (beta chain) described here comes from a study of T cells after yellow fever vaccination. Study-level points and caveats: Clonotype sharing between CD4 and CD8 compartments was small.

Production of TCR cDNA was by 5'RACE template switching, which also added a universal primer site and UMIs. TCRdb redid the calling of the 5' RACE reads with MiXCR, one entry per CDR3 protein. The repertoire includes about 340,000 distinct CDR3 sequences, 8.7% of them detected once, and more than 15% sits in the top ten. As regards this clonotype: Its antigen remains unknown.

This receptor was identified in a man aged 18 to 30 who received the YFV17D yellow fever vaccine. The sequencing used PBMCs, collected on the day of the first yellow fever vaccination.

The CDR3 DNA reads TGTGCCAGCAGTTCCGGGTCCGGTCAGCCCCAGCATTTT. This sequence encodes CASSSGSGQPQHF. This rearrangement joins TRBV12-3 or TRBV12-4 to TRBJ1-5, with unresolved D. There are 13 residues in the CDR3. Trimming took off 4 bases at V and 6 bases at J, with 10 bases between the two ends.